What follows are 4 T cell receptor beta chains derived from one specimen sequenced in a study of shared clonotypes between healthy human individuals. The naive CD8 population came from CD45RO-negative cells selected for CCR7, without terminally differentiated effector memory CD45RA+ cells. TCRdb's copy holds only in-frame clones and misses some; the assay was immunoSEQ multiplex PCR. The profile shows millions of clones, about 92% of them singletons. Sequencing was carried out using naive CD8+ T cells from PBMCs. Receptor source: a man younger than 35 in good health. Some clones in this sample may be carry-over from other donors' samples.

This chain uses TRBV5-6 with TRBJ1-2, with D hard to call. With 0 bases removed from V and 8 bases from J, the gap between germline ends came to 14 bases. The CDR3 is 14 residues long. In germline, CDR1 is SGHDT, CDR2 YYEEEE. As DNA, the CDR3 is TGTGCCAGCAGCTTGGAGGTCACCCCGTCAGGCTACACCTTC. This encodes CASSLEVTPSGYTF.

V usage is TRBV7-8 and J usage is TRBJ2-7, with D perhaps TRBD1 or TRBD2 (5 bases each). Germline V lookup: CDR1 SGHVS, CDR2 FQNEAQ. V was pared by 5 bases and J by 2 bases, with 19 bases between. The CDR3 has 16 residues. The CDR3 nucleotides are TGTGCCAGCAGCCCCCAGGGACCCCTGGGAGCCTACGAGCAGTACTTC. Amino acids: CASSPQGPLGAYEQYF.

This chain joins TRBV10-3 and TRBJ1-2; TRBD1 agrees at 8 bases. The ends lost 0 bases at V and 4 bases at J; junction bases unmatched: 13. CDR1 ENHRY and CDR2 SYGVKD come from the germline V gene. The CDR3 has 18 amino acids. CDR3 sequence (DNA): TGTGCCATCAGTGAGTCGATATCGGGGGACAGGAACCTCTATGGCTACACCTTC. Residues: CAISESISGDRNLYGYTF.

This chain joins TRBV5-6 and TRBJ2-3; possible D gene TRBD2, 6 bases. The V end was cut by 0 bases, the J end by 0 bases, with 11 bases between. Germline assignment: CDR1 SGHDT and CDR2 YYEEEE. The CDR3 is made up of 16 amino acids. As DNA, the CDR3 is TGTGCCAGCAGCTTGGAGATAGCGGCTAGCACAGATACGCAGTATTTT. Residues: CASSLEIAASTDTQYF.